This T cell receptor beta chain was documented in a study of cytomegalovirus exposure and HLA in healthy donors. Donors came from a validation cohort of 90 to 150 subjects, distinct from the first 666-subject cohort. As for this clone: Its antigen is unidentified.

The trim removed 0 bases at V and 6 bases at J, leaving 8 bases unmatched. CDR3 length: 15 amino acids. The germline V gene has CDR1 SGHRS and CDR2 YFSETQ. TCRdb's table, derived via immunoSEQ multiplex PCR, lists solely in-frame clones and lacks some. The sample has under 200,000 clones; 81% are singletons. Study-level findings and limits: There were 160 or so TCR beta chains listed as cytomegalovirus-associated. A classifier reportedly called cytomegalovirus status with high sensitivity and specificity. One later analysis, an examination of the 100 to 150 validation repertoires, found that first-cohort TCR clusters tended to co-occur in them.

The TCR was taken from a woman in her 30s in good health and CMV-seronegative. Source material: PBMCs. V and J are TRBV5-1 and TRBJ1-1, with 7 bases matching TRBD1. This CDR3 reads CASSLAGRGEAEAFF. CDR3 bases: TGCGCCAGCAGCTTGGCGGGCAGGGGGGAAGCTGAAGCTTTCTTT.